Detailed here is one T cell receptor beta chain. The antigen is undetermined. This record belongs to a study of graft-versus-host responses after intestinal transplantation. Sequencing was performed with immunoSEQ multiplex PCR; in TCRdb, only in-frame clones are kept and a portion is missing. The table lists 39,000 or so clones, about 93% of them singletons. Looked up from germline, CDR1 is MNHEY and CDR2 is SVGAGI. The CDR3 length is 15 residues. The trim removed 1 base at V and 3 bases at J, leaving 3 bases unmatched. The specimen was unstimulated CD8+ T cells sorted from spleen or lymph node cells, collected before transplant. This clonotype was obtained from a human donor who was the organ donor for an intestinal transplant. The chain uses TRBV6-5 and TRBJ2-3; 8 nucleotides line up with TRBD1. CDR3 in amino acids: CASSYFGQGTDTQYF. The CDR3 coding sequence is TGTGCCAGCAGTTACTTTGGACAGGGAACAGATACGCAGTATTTT.